This is a list of T cell receptor beta chains from one sample in a study of blood T cell repertoires in COVID-19. Libraries were prepared by immunoSEQ multiplex PCR; TCRdb keeps only in-frame clonotypes and omits some of them. Found here are about 120,000 clones, approximately 80% of them singletons; the top ten hold 1.5% to 2%. Source material: peripheral blood. Receptor source: a man between 65 and 85 years old with acute or convalescent COVID-19. The CDR3 runs from the conserved cysteine through the conserved F or W. D genes are given only for firm matches. A clone size is listed for some rows: how often the clone was seen (once, few, many), or a class if it is expanded.

>-|TRBV30|-|TRBJ1-2
TGTGCCTGGAGTGTATTCCGGGGGTATGGCTACACCTTC
CAWSVFRGYGYTF
>-|TRBV18|TRBD1|TRBJ1-6
TGTGCCAGCGCTCCGGGACAGGGCAATTCACCCCTCCACTTT
CASAPGQGNSPLHF
>-|TRBV24-1|TRBD1|TRBJ2-1
TGTGCCACCAGTGATGCCGCCGGGACAGGGGCGGGGGAGCAGTTCTTC
CATSDAAGTGAGEQFF
>few|TRBV7-9|TRBD1|TRBJ2-5
TGTGCCAGCAGCCCGGACAGGGGTCAGACCCAGTACTTC
CASSPDRGQTQYF
>-|TRBV19|-|TRBJ2-5
TGTGCCAGTAGTATAGCGGGGGGACAGGACCCCAAACAGACCCAGTACTTC
CASSIAGGQDPKQTQYF
>-|TRBV6-6|-|TRBJ2-3
TGTGCCAGCAGTTACTTGTTGGGGGGAAGCACAGATACGCAGTATTTT
CASSYLLGGSTDTQYF
>-|TRBV2|TRBD1|TRBJ1-4
TGTGCCAGCAGACCCGGACAGGGTCAAGAAAAACTGTTTTTT
CASRPGQGQEKLFF
>-|TRBV4-2|-|TRBJ2-7
TGTGCCAGCAGCCACAGCGGGCCGAGCTCCTACGAGCAGTACTTC
CASSHSGPSSYEQYF
>-|TRBV6-4|-|TRBJ1-1
TGTGCCAGCAGTTCGACAGTGATGAACACTGAAGCTTTCTTT
CASSSTVMNTEAFF
>-|TRBV15|-|TRBJ1-1
TGTGCCACCAGCAGCCAGGGAGGTGAAGCTTTCTTT
CATSSQGGEAFF
>-|TRBV11-2|TRBD1|TRBJ1-4
TGTGCCAGCAGCGATAACAGGGGCCGCGAAAAACTGTTTTTT
CASSDNRGREKLFF
>-|TRBV7-9|-|TRBJ1-1
TGTGCCAGCAGCCTAGCGGGGGCAGTTGAAGCTTTCTTT
CASSLAGAVEAFF
>-|TRBV19|-|TRBJ1-5
TGTGCCAGTCAAAAGGGGGGGCCTCAGCCCCAGCATTTT
CASQKGGPQPQHF
>-|TRBV5-6|TRBD1|TRBJ1-1
TGTGCCAGCAGCTATGGGACAGACCTAATAGCTTTCTTT
CASSYGTDLIAFF
>-|TRBV29-1|TRBD1|TRBJ1-2
TGCAGCGTACAACAGGGGGCGGGTTATGGCTACACCTTC
CSVQQGAGYGYTF
>-|TRBV9|TRBD1|TRBJ2-7
TGTGCCAGCAGCGTAGGGGACAGGGGGGTCTACGAGCAGTACTTC
CASSVGDRGVYEQYF
>-|TRBV25-1|-|TRBJ1-4
TGTGCCAGCAGTGAAGCAGGGATCGCTAATGAAAAACTGTTTTTT
CASSEAGIANEKLFF
>-|TRBV10-3|-|TRBJ1-1
TGTGCCATCAGTGCACCGGGGTTGAACACTGAAGCTTTCTTT
CAISAPGLNTEAFF
>-|TRBV7-2|TRBD1|TRBJ1-1
TGTGCCAGCAGCTCCCGGACAGGGACTGAAGCTTTCTTT
CASSSRTGTEAFF
>-|TRBV7-9|-|TRBJ2-3
TGTGCCAGCAGCGGGACGCGGGGACGAGATACGCAGTATTTT
CASSGTRGRDTQYF
>-|TRBV7-3|TRBD1|TRBJ2-7
TGTGCCAGCAGTCTAGACAGGGGGAGGGAGCAGTACTTC
CASSLDRGREQYF
>-|TRBV6-4|-|TRBJ2-1
TGTGCCAGCAGAGGGGACTCGGACAATGAGCAGTTCTTC
CASRGDSDNEQFF
>-|TRBV20-1|-|TRBJ2-7
TGCAGTGCCAGTGGTTGGGCAGCCAACTCCTACGAGCAGTACTTC
CSASGWAANSYEQYF
>-|TRBV20-1|TRBD2|TRBJ2-1
TGCAGTGCTAGTGGCGCGGGGGGCCCTTCGAGGCAGTTCTTC
CSASGAGGPSRQFF
>-|TRBV5-1|TRBD1|TRBJ2-3
TGCGCCAGCAGCTTGGGACGGACAGGGGGCGGGGATACGCAGTATTTT
CASSLGRTGGGDTQYF
>-|TRBV4-1|TRBD1|TRBJ2-7
TGCGCCAGCAGCCAGGCAGGGGGTCCCTACGAGCAGTACTTC
CASSQAGGPYEQYF
>-|TRBV3-1/TRBV3-2|-|TRBJ2-7
TGTGCCAGCAGCCAAGTGGGACAAATTAAGGAGAGCTACGAGCAGTACTTC
CASSQVGQIKESYEQYF
>-|TRBV3-1/TRBV3-2|-|TRBJ2-7
TGTGCCAGCAGCCCAGCGTCGGGGATCGAGCAGTACTTC
CASSPASGIEQYF
>-|TRBV6-5|TRBD1|TRBJ1-6
TGTGCCAGCAGCCTGGGGGGACAGGGCAATTCACCCCTCCACTTT
CASSLGGQGNSPLHF
>-|TRBV18|-|TRBJ2-7
TGTGCCAGCTCACCTTGGGGCAGCTCCTACGAGCAGTACTTC
CASSPWGSSYEQYF
>-|TRBV13|TRBD2|TRBJ2-2
TGTGCCAGCAGCTTAGAACGGGCCAAGACTAGCGGGGGCCTATCGAACACCGGGGAGCTGTTTTTT
CASSLERAKTSGGLSNTGELFF
>-|TRBV5-6|TRBD1|TRBJ1-2
TGTGCCAGCAGCCGGGGACAGGGATCATCTGGCTACACCTTC
CASSRGQGSSGYTF
>-|TRBV5-4|TRBD1|TRBJ2-3
TGTGCCAGCAGCACCCGGGACAGGGTATATTTT
CASSTRDRVYF
>-|TRBV6-6|-|TRBJ2-5
TGTGCCAGCAGTTACACTTCGCTCGAGACCCAGTACTTC
CASSYTSLETQYF
>few|TRBV10-1|-|TRBJ2-2
TGCGCCAGCAGTGAACGTAGTGGGCTCGCCGGGGAGCTGTTTTTT
CASSERSGLAGELFF
>-|TRBV6-5|-|TRBJ1-6
TGTGCCAGCATCAACGGACCCCGGGACTATTCACCCCTCCACTTT
CASINGPRDYSPLHF
>once|TRBV5-4|-|TRBJ2-2
TGTGCCAGCAGCCCAGGACAGGGAGGGATCACCGGGGAGCTGTTTTTT
CASSPGQGGITGELFF
>-|TRBV7-2|TRBD1|TRBJ2-7
TGTGCCAGCAGCCCGGGACAGGGAAGCTCCTACGAGCAGTACTTC
CASSPGQGSSYEQYF
>-|TRBV28|-|TRBJ1-2
TGTGCCAGCAGTCCAAGGACAGATACTAACTATGGCTACACCTTC
CASSPRTDTNYGYTF
>few|TRBV5-1|-|TRBJ2-7
TGCGCCAGCAGCTTCGCAGGGTTGGGGACTTCCTACGAGCAGTACTTC
CASSFAGLGTSYEQYF